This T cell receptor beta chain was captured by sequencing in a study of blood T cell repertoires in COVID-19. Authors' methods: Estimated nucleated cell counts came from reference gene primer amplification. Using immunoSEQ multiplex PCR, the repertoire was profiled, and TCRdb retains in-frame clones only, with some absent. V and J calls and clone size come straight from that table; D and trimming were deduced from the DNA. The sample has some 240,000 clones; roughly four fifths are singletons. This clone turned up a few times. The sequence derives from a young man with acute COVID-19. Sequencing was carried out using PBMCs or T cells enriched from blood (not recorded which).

The CDR3 nucleotides read TGTGCCAGCAGGTCTGGACTAGCGGGACCCGACGAGCAGTACGTC. Translated, it gives CASRSGLAGPDEQYV. The chain joins TRBV2 to TRBJ2-7, with TRBD2 matching over 12 bases. The CDR3 loop spans 15 amino acids. Germline V gene lookup returns CDR1 SNHLY and CDR2 FYNNEI. V was clipped by 6 bases and J by 5 bases; unmatched bases: 8.